This passage covers 32 T cell receptor beta chains from one sample sequenced in a study of T cells after posttransplantation cyclophosphamide (dated by TCRdb to 2016 to 2018). The method was the immunoSEQ multiplex PCR assay. The source is immuneACCESS, and TCRdb retained only in-frame sequences with V and J called. Part of the clones is not carried over; for the studies checked, unresolved V genes explain less than half of this, and the remainder is unexplained. The sample table shows about 21,000 clones, and nearly 99% are seen once. The ten largest clonotypes hold 0.1% to 0.15% of the sample. Sequencing input: naive CD8+ T cells sorted from PBMCs. These receptors came from a man aged 40-49 years in good health, CMV-negative, and a related stem cell transplant donor.

The rearrangement uses TRBV11-3 and TRBJ2-3; the match to TRBD2 covers 11 bases. The CDR3 contains 16 residues. V lost 2 bases, J lost 4 bases, and 5 bases stayed unmatched. Per germline, CDR1 SGHNT and CDR2 YENEEA. The CDR3 reads CASSLRTSGGSDTQYF. The DNA of the CDR3 is TGTGCCAGCAGCTTACGAACTAGCGGGGGTTCAGATACGCAGTATTTT.

The chain links TRBV7-9 to TRBJ2-3, with 9 positions matching TRBD1. The germline gives CDR1 SEHNR, CDR2 FQNEAQ (reference sequence). The ends lost 5 bases at V and 3 bases at J; junction bases unmatched: 9. The CDR3 is 16 amino acids. CDR3 bases: TGTGCCAGCAGCCCACCACAGGGGGCGGCAACAGATACGCAGTATTTT. This translates into CASSPPQGAATDTQYF.

This chain connects TRBV6-6 to TRBJ2-7; maybe TRBD2 (6 bases). The germline CDR1 and CDR2 sequences are MNHNY and SVGAGI (reference sequence). This CDR3 has 12 residues. Trimming cost V 5 bases and J 2 bases, with 7 bases left between them. The CDR3: CASSGGAYEQYF. In DNA, the CDR3 is TGTGCCAGCAGTGGCGGGGCCTACGAGCAGTACTTC.

The chain is built from TRBV19 and TRBJ1-5; weak D call: TRBD1 (6 bases). V was trimmed by 1 base and J by 4 bases, leaving 17 bases between them. Germline lookup yields CDR1 LNHDA and CDR2 SQIVND (reference sequence). This CDR3 has 17 residues. The CDR3 loop reads CASSIVSRGNGNQPQHF. The CDR3 coding sequence is TGTGCCAGTAGTATAGTCTCCAGGGGAAATGGAAATCAGCCCCAGCATTTT.

The chain carries TRBV27 and TRBJ1-2, with 9 bases lining up with TRBD1. Germline CDR1 and CDR2: MNHEY and SMNVEV (reference sequence). V gave up 5 bases and J gave up 8 bases; unmatched junction bases: 6. The CDR3 extends over 13 amino acids. This chain's CDR3 is CASSPQGARGYTF. The DNA of the CDR3 is TGTGCCAGCAGTCCACAGGGGGCGAGGGGCTACACCTTC.

The chain couples TRBV27 to TRBJ1-5; TRBD1 aligns across 7 bases. The CDR3 totals 15 residues. The junction had 11 bases not matched to a gene; V was cut back by 5 bases and J by 7 bases. Germline V gives CDR1 MNHEY, CDR2 SMNVEV (reference sequence). CDR3 bases: TGTGCCAGCAGTCCTAACAGGGGTGGGTACCAGCCCCAGCATTTT. It specifies CASSPNRGGYQPQHF.

The genes are TRBV4-3 and TRBJ2-1, with D possibly matching TRBD2 (5 bases). Trimming cost V 1 base and J 2 bases, with 12 bases left between them. The CDR3 has 16 residues. Germline values: CDR1 LGHNA, CDR2 YSLEER. CDR3 sequence reads: CASSQGAALPYNEQFF. In DNA, the CDR3 is TGCGCCAGCAGCCAAGGAGCGGCCCTCCCCTACAATGAGCAGTTCTTC.

The chain links TRBV27 to TRBJ2-3; 8 nucleotides line up with TRBD2. CDR1 is MNHEY and CDR2 is SMNVEV in the germline V gene (reference sequence). The CDR3 is 15 amino acids. Trimming took 4 bases from V and 2 from J; bases not matched to a gene: 5. The CDR3 loop is CASSSLAGNTDTQYF. The CDR3 DNA is TGTGCCAGCAGTTCCTTAGCGGGAAACACAGATACGCAGTATTTT.

The rearrangement links TRBV5-1 to TRBJ2-3; D remains ambiguous. The CDR3 consists of 14 residues. V gave up 1 base and J gave up 5 bases, with 11 bases separating them. Per the germline V gene, CDR1 is SGHRS and CDR2 is YFSETQ. The CDR3 loop is CASSLRSLQDTQYF. CDR3 DNA sequence: TGCGCCAGCAGCTTGCGGAGCCTACAAGATACGCAGTATTTT.

This chain connects TRBV7-9 to TRBJ1-5, with D uncertain. Germline assignment: CDR1 SEHNR and CDR2 FQNEAQ (reference sequence). V gave up 3 bases and J gave up 0 bases, with 6 bases separating them. CDR3 length equals 14 residues. CDR3 region: CASSFGYSNQPQHF. As DNA, the CDR3 is TGTGCCAGCAGCTTCGGGTATAGCAATCAGCCCCAGCATTTT.

CDR3 loop: CAWAPGTGYNEQFF. The DNA of the CDR3 is TGTGCCTGGGCCCCCGGGACAGGATACAATGAGCAGTTCTTC. The J gene is TRBJ2-1, the V gene TRBV30; TRBD1 matches at 8 bases. CDR1 and CDR2 from the germline V gene are GTSNPN and SVGIG (reference sequence). The V and J ends lost 5 bases and 4 bases, in that order; junction bases with no gene match: 7. The CDR3 spans 14 residues. The full variable domain, completed using reference TRBV30 and TRBJ2-1, is SQTIHQWPATLVQPVGSPLSLECTVEGTSNPNLYWYRQAAGRGLQLLFYSVGIGQISSEVPQNLSASRPQDRQFILSSKKLLLSDSGFYLCAWAPGTGYNEQFFGPGTRLTVL.

The chain recombines TRBV7-4 with TRBJ2-5; 8 nucleotides line up with TRBD2. The CDR3 loop spans 16 amino acids. Germline values: CDR1 SGHVT, CDR2 SQSDAQ. V trimming: 1 base; J trimming: 2 bases; junction bases outside the gene matches: 6. For the CDR3, the DNA is TGTGCCAGCAGCTTAGATGATAGCGGGACACAAGAGACCCAGTACTTC. Translated: CASSLDDSGTQETQYF. Using reference TRBV7-4 and TRBJ2-5 for the parts outside the CDR3, the full variable domain is GAGVSQSPRYKVAKRGRDVALRCDSISGHVTLYWYRQTLGQGSEVLTYSQSDAQRDKSGRPSGRFSAERPERSVSTLKIQRTEQGDSAVYLCASSLDDSGTQETQYFGPGTRLLVL.

The V call is TRBV6-1, the J call TRBJ2-2, with D unresolved. V shed 2 bases and J shed 10 bases, with 14 bases lying between them. The CDR3 sequence is 14 residues long. The V gene's germline CDR1 is MNHNS and CDR2 SASEGT. Here the CDR3 DNA reads TGTGCCAGCAGTGAAATTATCACCGGTCAGGAGCTGTTTTTT. This codes for CASSEIITGQELFF.

The chain has TRBV6-5 and TRBJ2-5, with D unclear. The CDR3 covers 12 residues. CDR1 MNHEY and CDR2 SVGAGI come from the germline V gene. The V end lost 2 bases, the J end lost 5 bases, and 6 bases lay between the germline ends. The CDR3 DNA sequence: TGTGCCAGCAGTTACACGCGTGAGACCCAGTACTTC. It translates to CASSYTRETQYF.

This clone was seen only once. The CDR3 DNA is TGTGCCAGCAGCCGGGTGGAGGGGATATACGAGCAGTACTTC. This gives the protein CASSRVEGIYEQYF. The chain has TRBV7-9 and TRBJ2-7; perhaps TRBD2 as D (6 bases). CDR3 size: 14 residues. Germline CDR1 SEHNR, CDR2 FQNEAQ (reference sequence). Trimming left V 5 bases short and J 4 bases short, with 15 bases between.

The gene calls are TRBV15 and TRBJ2-7, with 7 bases that match TRBD1. Looked up from germline, CDR1 is LNHNV and CDR2 is YYDKDF (reference sequence). The CDR3 extends over 15 amino acids. Trimming at V came to 0 bases and at J to 3 bases, leaving 5 bases not matched to a gene. CDR3 DNA: TGTGCCACCAGCAGAGATCGGGACAGCCGCTACGAGCAGTACTTC. It codes for CATSRDRDSRYEQYF.

The CDR3 nucleotides read TGCGCCAGCAGCCAAGGGACAATTTTTGGCTACACCTTC. This sequence encodes CASSQGTIFGYTF. V usage is TRBV4-1 and J usage is TRBJ1-2, with D maybe TRBD1 (5 bases). CDR1 is MGHRA, CDR2 YSYEKL, per germline. This CDR3 contains 13 residues. V gave up 1 base and J gave up 7 bases, with 10 bases separating them.

This clone appeared a single time. At one of its ends the junction is not consistent with the germline gene, which may arise from a read error. This sequence joins TRBV9 and TRBJ2-7, with TRBD2 as a possible D gene (6 bases). CDR3 size: 15 residues. Germline V gives CDR1 SGDLS, CDR2 YYNGEE. The CDR3 reads CASSLSGGTSHEQYF. For the CDR3, the DNA is TGTGCCAGCAGTCTCTCCGGCGGGACCTCCCACGAGCAGTACTTC.

The chain has TRBV5-1 and TRBJ2-2; 9 bases map to TRBD1. V dropped 1 base and J dropped 0; count of bases not matched to a gene: 10. Germline-derived CDR1 and CDR2 are SGHRS and YFSETQ. The CDR3 extends over 19 amino acids. The CDR3 nucleotides read TGCGCCAGCAGCTTGTTGGGAGACAGGGGGAGTTCGAACACCGGGGAGCTGTTTTTT. This gives the protein CASSLLGDRGSSNTGELFF. Variable domain in full (rest from reference TRBV5-1 and TRBJ2-2): KAGVTQTPRYLIKTRGQQVTLSCSPISGHRSVSWYQQTPGQGLQFLFEYFSETQRNKGNFPGRFSGRQFSNSRSEMNVSTLELGDSALYLCASSLLGDRGSSNTGELFFGEGSRLTVL.

The table lists this clone with a count of one. J is TRBJ1-1 and V is TRBV7-6; possibly TRBD1 for D (5 bases). From germline, CDR1 is SGHVS and CDR2 FNYEAQ. V gave up 3 bases and J gave up 5 bases, with 16 bases separating them. The CDR3 totals 15 residues. The CDR3, as DNA: TGTGCCAGCAGCTTGGCCCCTTTTGGGGGGACTGAAGCTTTCTTT. It codes for CASSLAPFGGTEAFF.

This chain uses TRBV29-1 with TRBJ2-7; 7 nucleotides align to TRBD2. The V gene end was trimmed by 7 bases and the J gene end by 2 bases; junction bases not matched to a gene: 8. The V gene's germline CDR1 is SQVTM and CDR2 ANQGSEA. The CDR3 contains 13 residues. The CDR3 region has the DNA TGCAGCGCCCTAGGACTAGGGACCTACGAGCAGTACTTC. Translated: CSALGLGTYEQYF.

This chain joins TRBV28 and TRBJ1-2; 9 bases fit TRBD1. The CDR3 length is 15 residues. Germline V gene data show CDR1 as MDHEN and CDR2 as SYDVKM. V shed 6 bases, J shed 7 bases, and the junction held 12 bases outside the gene matches. CDR3 sequence reads: CASRIGLGTGSGYTF. The CDR3 region has the DNA TGTGCCAGCAGAATAGGCCTGGGGACAGGGTCTGGCTACACCTTC.

The chain combines TRBV28 with TRBJ2-7; possibly TRBD2 for D (6 bases). The CDR3 runs 14 residues. Germline V lookup: CDR1 MDHEN, CDR2 SYDVKM. The V and J ends lost 3 bases and 3 bases respectively, with 12 bases between them. The CDR3, as DNA: TGTGCCAGCAGTTTGGGTAGCGGCAACTACGAGCAGTACTTC. Translation gives CASSLGSGNYEQYF.

With regard to this clone: One end of the junction is discordant with germline, which a read error may explain. This rearrangement joins TRBV4-1 to TRBJ2-7, with TRBD2 as a possible D gene (6 bases). The germline gives CDR1 MGHRA, CDR2 YSYEKL. The CDR3 spans 17 residues. The CDR3 loop reads CTSSQEPSAGFSYEQYF. The CDR3 DNA is TGCACCAGCAGCCAAGAACCTTCTGCGGGGTTTTCCTACGAGCAGTACTTC.

The chain is built from TRBV30 and TRBJ2-5, with a possible D match to TRBD2 (5 bases). The CDR3 contains 17 residues. The ends were cut back, 1 base at V and 5 bases at J, with 23 bases in the middle. Germline V gene lookup returns CDR1 GTSNPN and CDR2 SVGIG (reference sequence). CDR3 nucleotide sequence: TGTGCCTGGAGTGCGGGGTTTTCGAGTAGGGTCAGGGAGACCCAGTACTTC. It translates to CAWSAGFSSRVRETQYF.

V gene TRBV7-9 combines with J gene TRBJ2-2; 13 bases are a match to TRBD2. The CDR3 contains 16 residues. Germline V gene lookup returns CDR1 SEHNR and CDR2 FQNEAQ (reference sequence). V gave up 2 bases and J gave up 6 bases; unmatched junction bases: 3. The CDR3 protein is CASSLKGLAGPGELFF. CDR3 sequence (DNA): TGTGCCAGCAGCTTAAAGGGACTAGCGGGACCCGGGGAGCTGTTTTTT.

The rearrangement joins TRBV4-1 to TRBJ2-3, with 7 bases fitting TRBD1. The CDR3 is 15 amino acids. The V segment lost 10 bases and the J segment 1 base; nucleotides outside the gene matches: 11. From germline, CDR1 is MGHRA and CDR2 YSYEKL. CDR3 nucleotide sequence: TGCGCCACCAGGTCGAGACAGGGAGGCACAGATACGCAGTATTTT. Its translation is CATRSRQGGTDTQYF.

The CDR3 loop reads CASSYSRQAFF. The CDR3 region has the DNA TGTGCCAGCAGTTACTCGAGGCAGGCTTTCTTT. The genes are TRBV6-6 and TRBJ1-1; no firm D call. V lost 0 bases and J 11 bases, leaving 7 bases between the germline ends. This CDR3 has 11 residues. CDR1 and CDR2 (germline): MNHNY, SVGAGI (reference sequence).

The chain has TRBV5-1 and TRBJ2-5; TRBD1 matches 9 bases. V shed 4 bases and J 3 bases; nucleotides not matched to a gene: 4. CDR3 size: 14 residues. Germline values: CDR1 SGHRS, CDR2 YFSETQ. CDR3 sequence: CASSPGQGEETQYF. As DNA, the CDR3 is TGCGCCAGCAGCCCGGGACAGGGTGAAGAGACCCAGTACTTC.

The chain has TRBV25-1 and TRBJ1-2; no firm D call. Trimming took 6 bases from V and 8 from J, leaving 16 bases between them. CDR1 MGHDK and CDR2 SYGVNS come from the germline V gene. The CDR3 is 13 residues long. CDR3 residues: CASSPLATGGYTF. Here the CDR3 DNA reads TGTGCCAGCAGCCCTCTAGCTACTGGCGGCTACACCTTC.

This sequence joins TRBV19 and TRBJ1-4; TRBD1 matches 8 bases. With V trimmed by 6 bases and J by 8 bases, 11 bases remained unmatched. Germline V gene lookup returns CDR1 LNHDA and CDR2 SQIVND (reference sequence). This CDR3 is 15 amino acids long. The CDR3, as DNA: TGTGCCAGTAGAGACATTGGACAGGGAAGCGAAAAACTGTTTTTT. As protein: CASRDIGQGSEKLFF.

The chain links TRBV5-1 to TRBJ2-2; 7 positions agree with TRBD2. This CDR3 is 16 amino acids long. Per the germline V gene, CDR1 is SGHRS and CDR2 is YFSETQ. V gave up 1 base and J gave up 5 bases; unmatched junction bases: 8. CDR3 sequence reads: CASSLRPAAGTGELFF. CDR3 coding DNA: TGCGCCAGCAGCTTGCGCCCCGCAGCGGGAACCGGGGAGCTGTTTTTT.